This T cell receptor (beta chain) was identified in a study of T cells in Graves' hyperthyroidism and ophthalmopathy. Overall study findings and caveats: Clonotypes that were expanded in thyroid above 0.001 mostly appeared in blood too.

The CDR3 regions of TCR beta were amplified from RNA transcripts. The primer set for the first-round RT-PCR of the TCR CDR3 was HTBI. TCRdb passed the multiplex PCR reads through MiXCR, listing each CDR3 protein once. The sample consists of more than 350,000 distinct CDR3 sequences, about 17% of them appearing once. Any symptoms of ophthalmopathy came after the first hyperthyroidism diagnosis, from which the blood sample dates. With regard to this clonotype: Its antigen is unidentified.

The length of the CDR3 is 12 residues. Trimming shortened V by 5 bases and J by 2 bases, and 9 bases separated the two germline ends. Germline lookup yields CDR1 DFQATT and CDR2 SNEGSKA (reference sequence). Sequenced input: blood. This chain connects TRBV20-1 to TRBJ1-2; D not certain. This TCR was recovered from a woman in her 30s with Graves' hyperthyroidism that later progressed to Graves' ophthalmopathy. This CDR3 is CSAADPNYGYTF. The CDR3 region has the DNA TGCAGTGCTGCCGATCCGAACTATGGCTACACCTTC.